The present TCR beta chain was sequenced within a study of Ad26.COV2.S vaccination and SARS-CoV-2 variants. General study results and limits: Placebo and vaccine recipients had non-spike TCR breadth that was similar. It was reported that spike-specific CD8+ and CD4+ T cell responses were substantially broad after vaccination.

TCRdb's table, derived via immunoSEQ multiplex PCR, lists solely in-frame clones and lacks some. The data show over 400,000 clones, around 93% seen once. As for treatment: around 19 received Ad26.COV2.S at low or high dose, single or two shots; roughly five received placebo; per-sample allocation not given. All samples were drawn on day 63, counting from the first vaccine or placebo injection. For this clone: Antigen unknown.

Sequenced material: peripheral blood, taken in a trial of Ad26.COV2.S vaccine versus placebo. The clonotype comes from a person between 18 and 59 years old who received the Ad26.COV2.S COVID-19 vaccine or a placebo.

CDR3 in DNA: TGTGCCAGCAGCACCGGACTAGCGGGGGCCAGCACCGGGGAGCTGTTTTTT. Protein sequence: CASSTGLAGASTGELFF. This chain links TRBV9 with TRBJ2-2; 13 positions agree with TRBD2. The J segment lost 4 bases and the V segment lost 4 bases, leaving 7 bases of the junction unmatched. The germline V gene has CDR1 SGDLS and CDR2 YYNGEE. This CDR3 contains 17 residues.